This TCR beta chain was sequenced during a study of blood T cell repertoires in COVID-19. Original handling: It was from reference gene primer amplification that nucleated cell counts were estimated. The protocol was immunoSEQ multiplex PCR, while the TCRdb copy is restricted to in-frame clones and leaves out a portion. Clone size and V and J calls were adopted from that table, with D and trimming inferred from the DNA. The table records approximately 300,000 clones, 90% of them present only once. What was sequenced was PBMCs or T cells enriched from blood (not recorded which). The sequence was obtained from a woman aged 25 to 45 who had been exposed to COVID-19.

CDR3 nucleotide sequence: TGTGCCAGCAGCGTAGATCCGGGGGGGCCAGATACGCAGTATTTT. Amino acids: CASSVDPGGPDTQYF. The V and J genes are TRBV9 and TRBJ2-3; TRBD2 agrees at 8 bases. CDR1 and CDR2 (germline): SGDLS, YYNGEE. The length of the CDR3 is 15 residues. J lost 4 bases, V lost 0 bases, and 4 bases had no gene match.